The rows below give T cell receptor beta chains drawn from one sample of a study of T-cell reconstitution after alpha-beta-depleted transplantation in children. Via MiXCR, TCRdb re-called the PCR reads, giving one row per CDR3 protein. Of 4,000 or so distinct CDR3 sequences in the sample, 24% are singletons; the top ten hold 58%. The material sequenced was PBMCs, mostly from graft donor cells, taken 60 days after TCRalphabeta/CD19-depleted stem cell transplant. These TCRs come from a boy younger than two who had a stem cell transplant for acute myeloid leukemia, so the T cells may come from the graft donor. Both conserved end residues are part of each CDR3. A D gene is named only where the DNA matches it firmly. Size is omitted from some rows. Given values are once, few, many or a class for expanded clones.

-	TRBV7-9	many	TRBJ2-4	CASSLVIGVGSKNIQYF	TGTGCCAGCAGCTTGGTGATTGGGGTCGGGTCCAAAAACATTCAGTACTTC
-	TRBV7-9	many	TRBJ2-4	CASSLKGAKNIQYF	TGTGCCAGCAGCTTAAAGGGAGCCAAAAACATTCAGTACTTC
TRBD2	TRBV23-1	many	TRBJ2-3	CASSPPSGGTDTQYF	TGCGCCAGCAGTCCCCCTAGCGGGGGGACAGATACGCAGTATTTT
-	TRBV11-3	many	TRBJ1-1	CASSPGPEGTEAFF	TGTGCCAGCAGTCCGGGACCGGAGGGCACTGAAGCTTTCTTT
TRBD2	TRBV7-8	-	TRBJ2-7	CASSRVAGAPDEQYF	TGTGCCAGCAGCCGTGTAGCGGGCGCTCCGGACGAGCAGTACTTC
TRBD1	TRBV24-1	many	TRBJ2-2	CATSDVQGAGTGELFF	TGTGCCACCAGTGATGTCCAGGGGGCTGGGACCGGGGAGCTGTTTTTT
TRBD1	TRBV12-3/TRBV12-4	-	TRBJ1-3	CWHRSTGGGGNTIYF	TGCTGGCACAGAAGTACAGGGGGAGGTGGAAACACCATATATTTT
-	TRBV10-3	many	TRBJ1-6	CAISGTANSPLHF	TGTGCCATCAGTGGGACAGCCAATTCACCCCTCCACTTT
TRBD2	TRBV7-9	medium-sized	TRBJ2-3	CASSSQSGGVPTDTQYF	TGTGCCAGCAGCTCACAAAGCGGGGGAGTACCCACAGATACGCAGTATTTT
-	TRBV10-2	many	TRBJ2-4	CASSENGRNIQYF	TGCGCCAGCAGTGAAAACGGAAGAAACATTCAGTACTTC